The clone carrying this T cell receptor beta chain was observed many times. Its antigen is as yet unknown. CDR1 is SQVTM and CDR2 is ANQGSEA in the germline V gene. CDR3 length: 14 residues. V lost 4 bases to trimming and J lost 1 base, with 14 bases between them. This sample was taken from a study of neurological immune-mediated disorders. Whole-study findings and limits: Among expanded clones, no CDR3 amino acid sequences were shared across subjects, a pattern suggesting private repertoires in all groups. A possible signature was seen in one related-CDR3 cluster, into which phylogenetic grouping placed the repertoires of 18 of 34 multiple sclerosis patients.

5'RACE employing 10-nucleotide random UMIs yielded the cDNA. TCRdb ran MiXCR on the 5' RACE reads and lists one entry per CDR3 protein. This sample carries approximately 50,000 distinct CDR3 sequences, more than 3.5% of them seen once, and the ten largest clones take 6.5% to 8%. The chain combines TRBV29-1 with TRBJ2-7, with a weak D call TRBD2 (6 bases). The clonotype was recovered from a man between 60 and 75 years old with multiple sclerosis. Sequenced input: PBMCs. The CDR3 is CSVGRGGGSYEQYF. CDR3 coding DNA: TGCAGCGTTGGTAGGGGAGGTGGTTCCTACGAGCAGTACTTC.